The clone carrying this T cell receptor (beta chain) was picked up many times. Its antigen is not known. The CDR3 extends over 18 amino acids. Trimming stripped 7 bases from V and 4 bases from J, with 26 bases between. The V gene's germline CDR1 is SNHLY and CDR2 FYNNEI. This sample is drawn from a study of T cells in Graves' hyperthyroidism and ophthalmopathy. Not enrolled were patients with uncontrolled infection, other autoimmune disease, pregnancy or lactation. Regarding the study as a whole: Blood also held most thyroid clonotypes expanded beyond 0.001.

There were TCR beta CDR3 regions amplified from RNA transcripts. HTBI primers were the set used in a first-round RT-PCR of the TCR CDR3. Each CDR3 protein gets one entry after TCRdb re-called the multiplex PCR reads with MiXCR. Altogether about 620,000 distinct CDR3 sequences are present, around 16% being singletons, with the ten largest covering 3.8%. V usage is TRBV2 and J usage is TRBJ2-1; possible D gene TRBD2, 6 bases. The specimen sequenced was blood. The sequence was collected from a woman under 40 with Graves' hyperthyroidism. CDR3 DNA sequence: TGTGCCAGCAAACCGGGGGAAAGAGCCGGGAACTCGTACAATGAGCAGTTCTTC. Protein product: CASKPGERAGNSYNEQFF.